These T cell receptor beta chains were read from a single sample in a study of OX40 agonist ivuxolimab in advanced cancers. Clones were read by immunoSEQ multiplex PCR, and TCRdb kept only the in-frame ones, dropping some. Among approximately 66,000 clones listed, 88% were seen once. Sequencing was performed on CD4+ or CD8+ T cells sorted from blood, taken in a trial of the OX40 agonist ivuxolimab. These receptors were obtained from an adult with an advanced solid tumor such as melanoma, head and neck, liver or kidney cancer. CDR3s include the opening cysteine and the closing phenylalanine or tryptophan. The order of the fields is J gene, clone size, D gene, V gene, CDR3 DNA, CDR3 protein. A D gene is named only where the DNA matches it firmly. Clone sizes are given selectively: once, few, many, or a class where the clone is expanded.

J gene: TRBJ2-3; clone size: .; D gene: TRBD1; V gene: TRBV2; CDR3 DNA: TGTGCCAGCAGGAGGGACAGGGGTTCGGATACGCAGTATTTT; CDR3 protein: CASRRDRGSDTQYF
J gene: TRBJ2-7; clone size: .; D gene: TRBD1; V gene: TRBV30; CDR3 DNA: TGTGCCTGGAACAGGGGTCTATCCTACGAGCAGTACTTC; CDR3 protein: CAWNRGLSYEQYF
J gene: TRBJ2-7; clone size: .; D gene: .; V gene: TRBV4-1; CDR3 DNA: TGCGCCAGCAGCCAAGGAACAGTTGGGCTCTACGAGCAGTACTTC; CDR3 protein: CASSQGTVGLYEQYF
J gene: TRBJ1-2; clone size: once; D gene: TRBD1; V gene: TRBV5-6; CDR3 DNA: TGTGCCAGCTTCTTCGGACAGGGGTTCTATGGCTACACCTTC; CDR3 protein: CASFFGQGFYGYTF
J gene: TRBJ2-7; clone size: .; D gene: TRBD1; V gene: TRBV25-1; CDR3 DNA: TGTGCCAGCAGTGACCCTATCAGGGGGATCGAGCAGTACTTC; CDR3 protein: CASSDPIRGIEQYF
J gene: TRBJ1-5; clone size: .; D gene: .; V gene: TRBV6-5; CDR3 DNA: TGTGCCAGCAGCCGGACAGAAAATCAGCCCCAGCATTTT; CDR3 protein: CASSRTENQPQHF
J gene: TRBJ2-7; clone size: .; D gene: .; V gene: TRBV29-1; CDR3 DNA: TGCAGCGTTGGAGCGGGACACAATTCCTACGAGCAGTACTTC; CDR3 protein: CSVGAGHNSYEQYF
J gene: TRBJ2-4; clone size: few; D gene: .; V gene: TRBV5-1; CDR3 DNA: TGCGCCAGCAGCTATACAGGGACCCTAGCCAAAAACATTCAGTACTTC; CDR3 protein: CASSYTGTLAKNIQYF
J gene: TRBJ1-1; clone size: .; D gene: .; V gene: TRBV11-1; CDR3 DNA: TGTGCCAGCAGTCGAGCATTGACCGCAGGAGCTTTCTTT; CDR3 protein: CASSRALTAGAFF
J gene: TRBJ1-4; clone size: .; D gene: .; V gene: TRBV5-1; CDR3 DNA: TGCGCCAGCAGCTTGGCGGGAGGGGGATATGAAAAACTGTTTTTT; CDR3 protein: CASSLAGGGYEKLFF
J gene: TRBJ1-6; clone size: .; D gene: .; V gene: TRBV10-2; CDR3 DNA: TGCGCCAGCAGTGGGCAGAATTCACCCCTCCACTTT; CDR3 protein: CASSGQNSPLHF